This TCR beta chain was obtained from a study of CD8+ T cells in alopecia areata. Reverse transcription of extracted RNA yielded cDNA, which provided the sequencing template. Sequenced by immunoSEQ multiplex PCR; TCRdb stores in-frame clones only, minus some. The sample has 180,000 or so clones; about 53% are singletons. Treatment specified: oral pan-JAK inhibitor, 5-10 mg twice daily. The CDR3 runs to 14 residues. V trimming: 6 bases; J trimming: 3 bases; junction bases outside the gene matches: 8. Germline V gene sequence: CDR1 SQVTM, CDR2 ANQGSEA. The sequence came from a human donor with alopecia areata. Sequenced here: CD8+ T cells sorted from blood, sampled at week 24, from a patient treated with tofacitinib. The rearrangement uses TRBV29-1 and TRBJ1-2; the match to TRBD1 covers 9 bases. CDR3 residues: CSVFGTGNDYGYTF. Here the CDR3 DNA reads TGCAGCGTGTTCGGGACAGGGAACGACTATGGCTACACCTTC.